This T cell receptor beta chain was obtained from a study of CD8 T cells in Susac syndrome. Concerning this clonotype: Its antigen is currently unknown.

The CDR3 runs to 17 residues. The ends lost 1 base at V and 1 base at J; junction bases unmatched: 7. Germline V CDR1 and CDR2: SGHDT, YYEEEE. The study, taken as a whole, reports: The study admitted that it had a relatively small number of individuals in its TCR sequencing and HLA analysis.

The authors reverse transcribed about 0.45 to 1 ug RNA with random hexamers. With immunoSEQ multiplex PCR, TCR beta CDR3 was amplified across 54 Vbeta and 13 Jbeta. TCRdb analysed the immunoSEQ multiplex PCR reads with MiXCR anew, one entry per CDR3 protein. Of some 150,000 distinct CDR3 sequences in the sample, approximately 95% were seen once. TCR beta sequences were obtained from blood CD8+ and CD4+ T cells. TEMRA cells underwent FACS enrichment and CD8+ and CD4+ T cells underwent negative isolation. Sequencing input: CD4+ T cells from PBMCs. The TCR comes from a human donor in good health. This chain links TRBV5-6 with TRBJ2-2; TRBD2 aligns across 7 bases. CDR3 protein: CASSLLGPGGNTGELFF. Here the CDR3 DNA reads TGTGCCAGCAGCTTGTTGGGACCGGGGGGGAACACCGGGGAGCTGTTTTTT.